Listed below are T cell receptor beta chains from one sample, sequenced in a study of blood T cells in healthy people across ages. MiXCR, run by TCRdb on the 5' RACE reads, gives a single entry per CDR3 protein. The table lists over a million distinct CDR3 sequences, more than 35% of them singletons, with about 20% in the top ten. The specimen was blood. These receptors all stem from a woman aged 60-70 years in good health. Both conserved end residues are part of each CDR3. The D gene is left open where the match is weak. Size is omitted from some rows. Given values are once, few, many or a class for expanded clones.

V	size	J	D	CDR3	DNA
TRBV9	.	TRBJ1-3	TRBD1	CASSGQGLRGNTIYF	TGTGCCAGCAGCGGACAGGGGCTGAGGGGAAACACCATATATTTT
TRBV30	.	TRBJ2-6	.	CAMGGGAGANVLTF	TGTGCCATGGGAGGAGGGGCTGGGGCCAACGTCCTGACTTTC
TRBV11-2	few	TRBJ2-1	TRBD1	CASSPSYRGYEQFF	TGTGCCAGCAGCCCGTCCTACAGGGGCTATGAGCAGTTCTTC
TRBV4-2	once	TRBJ2-3	TRBD1	CASSQAQGDLDTQYF	TGTGCCAGCAGCCAAGCACAGGGGGACCTGGATACGCAGTATTTT
TRBV6-6	few	TRBJ2-7	.	CASSSHSSLDPYEQYF	TGTGCCAGCAGTTCCCACTCTAGTCTCGATCCCTACGAGCAGTACTTC
TRBV2	many	TRBJ2-7	.	CASSEAGGSYEQYF	TGTGCCAGCAGTGAAGCAGGGGGCTCCTACGAGCAGTACTTC
TRBV20-1	.	TRBJ2-5	TRBD2	CSTRDLKREGGQETQYF	TGCAGTACTAGAGATCTTAAGCGGGAGGGAGGTCAAGAGACCCAGTACTTC
TRBV27	.	TRBJ1-2	TRBD1	CATCRGDYGYTF	TGTGCCACCTGCAGGGGGGACTATGGCTACACCTTC
TRBV9	few	TRBJ1-1	.	CASSVVQGGTEAFF	TGTGCCAGCAGCGTAGTGCAGGGTGGCACTGAAGCTTTCTTT
TRBV6-5	.	TRBJ2-3	.	CASSAQGIGTDTQYF	TGTGCCAGCAGTGCACAGGGAATCGGCACAGATACGCAGTATTTT
TRBV14	.	TRBJ1-6	.	CASGQDVGARNSPLHF	TGTGCCAGCGGCCAAGATGTAGGGGCGCGGAATTCACCCCTCCACTTT
TRBV20-1	.	TRBJ1-4	TRBD1	CSATDRANEKLFF	TGCAGTGCCACGGACAGGGCTAATGAAAAACTGTTTTTT
TRBV20-1	.	TRBJ2-1	.	CSAALESDEQFF	TGCAGTGCCGCACTAGAGAGTGATGAGCAGTTCTTC
TRBV29-1	few	TRBJ1-1	.	CSVHRHLNTEAFF	TGCAGCGTCCACAGGCACCTGAACACTGAAGCTTTCTTT
TRBV29-1	few	TRBJ2-3	.	CSVKIRTPSTDTQYF	TGCAGCGTTAAAATCCGGACACCGAGCACAGATACGCAGTATTTT
TRBV6-1	once	TRBJ1-1	.	CAPLTDQPARQIEAFF	TGTGCCCCCCTTACAGACCAGCCCGCCAGGCAGATTGAAGCTTTCTTT
TRBV27	few	TRBJ2-1	.	CASSLRLASYNEQFF	TGTGCCAGCAGTTTAAGGCTAGCGAGCTACAATGAGCAGTTCTTC
TRBV6-6	once	TRBJ2-7	.	CASCRENSYEQYF	TGTGCCAGTTGCCGGGAGAACTCCTACGAGCAGTACTTC
TRBV3-1	few	TRBJ2-7	.	CASSQGPSSYNEQYF	TGTGCCAGCAGCCAAGGTCCTAGCAGCTACAATGAGCAGTACTTC
TRBV20-1	.	TRBJ2-3	TRBD1	CSANDRARSTDTQYF	TGCAGTGCTAACGACAGGGCCCGCAGCACAGATACGCAGTATTTT
TRBV7-9	.	TRBJ2-7	TRBD1	CASSQGGPTYEQYF	TGTGCCAGCAGCCAAGGGGGCCCAACCTACGAGCAGTACTTC
TRBV7-2	few	TRBJ2-4	.	CASSLVLGKNIQYF	TGTGCCAGCAGCTTAGTGTTAGGGAAAAACATTCAGTACTTC
TRBV7-9	.	TRBJ1-4	.	CASSSQGQANEKLFF	TGTGCCAGCAGCTCTCAGGGGCAGGCTAATGAAAAACTGTTTTTT
TRBV11-2	few	TRBJ1-2	.	CASNPGSTYGYTF	TGTGCCAGCAACCCGGGGAGTACCTATGGCTACACCTTC
TRBV5-6	few	TRBJ2-5	.	CASSLQQTEGQYF	TGTGCCAGCAGCCTACAGCAGACCGAGGGGCAGTACTTC
TRBV20-1	few	TRBJ2-7	.	CSAQNRLRGSYEQYF	TGCAGTGCTCAGAACCGACTAAGAGGCTCCTACGAGCAGTACTTC
TRBV13	.	TRBJ2-5	TRBD2	CASSYSSGGNQETQYF	TGTGCCAGCAGCTATTCTAGCGGAGGGAACCAAGAGACCCAGTACTTC
TRBV6-5	.	TRBJ2-2	TRBD2	CASNPGLAENTGELFF	TGTGCCAGCAACCCTGGACTAGCGGAGAACACCGGGGAGCTGTTTTTT
TRBV5-1	few	TRBJ2-1	.	CASSLALESREQFF	TGCGCCAGCAGCTTGGCCCTAGAGTCTCGGGAGCAGTTCTTC
TRBV6-2/TRBV6-3	.	TRBJ2-5	.	CASSYSRLDQETQYF	TGTGCCAGCAGTTACTCGAGACTAGACCAAGAGACCCAGTACTTC
TRBV27	few	TRBJ2-3	.	CASQLGATQYF	TGTGCCAGTCAGCTTGGGGCTACGCAGTATTTT
TRBV20-1	.	TRBJ1-1	.	CSARGQAGPEAFF	TGCAGTGCTAGAGGGCAGGCGGGGCCTGAAGCTTTCTTT
TRBV27	few	TRBJ2-7	TRBD2	CASSLTASGKDEQYF	TGTGCCAGCAGTTTAACGGCTAGCGGGAAGGACGAGCAGTACTTC
TRBV10-3	.	TRBJ2-7	TRBD2	CAISEGTSGKPRIFYEQYF	TGTGCCATCAGTGAGGGGACTAGCGGGAAGCCCCGCATCTTTTACGAGCAGTACTTC
TRBV20-1	.	TRBJ2-6	.	CSAPGARGANVLTF	TGCAGTGCTCCGGGGGCGCGCGGGGCCAACGTCCTGACTTTC
TRBV2	.	TRBJ2-7	.	CASRSAGSYEQYF	TGTGCCAGCAGATCTGCAGGCTCCTACGAGCAGTACTTC
TRBV2	.	TRBJ2-7	TRBD1	CAGRDSVYEQYF	TGTGCCGGCCGGGACAGCGTATACGAGCAGTACTTC
TRBV5-1	.	TRBJ2-7	.	CASSPSRRDSYEQYF	TGCGCCAGCAGCCCTTCTCGGCGGGACAGCTACGAGCAGTACTTC
TRBV20-1	few	TRBJ2-1	.	CSARDPGVSGEQFF	TGCAGTGCTAGAGATCCGGGCGTTTCCGGTGAGCAGTTCTTC
TRBV6-1	few	TRBJ2-5	.	CASSDGGGMSQYF	TGTGCCAGCAGTGATGGCGGAGGGATGTCCCAGTACTTC
TRBV28	.	TRBJ2-7	.	CASRSWNSYEQYF	TGTGCCAGCAGATCTTGGAACAGCTACGAGCAGTACTTC
TRBV7-9	few	TRBJ2-1	.	CASSLETEWNEQFF	TGTGCCAGCAGCTTAGAGACAGAATGGAATGAGCAGTTCTTC
TRBV27	.	TRBJ1-2	.	CASSDNRYGYTF	TGTGCCAGCAGCGACAACCGCTATGGCTACACCTTC
TRBV18	.	TRBJ2-7	.	CASSPKGNYEQYF	TGTGCCAGCTCACCAAAGGGGAACTACGAGCAGTACTTC
TRBV27	.	TRBJ2-1	TRBD2	CVSNVAGGPYGEQFF	TGTGTCAGCAATGTTGCGGGAGGGCCTTATGGTGAGCAGTTCTTC